What follows describes a single T cell receptor (beta chain). Its specificity is not known. The data were produced by immunoSEQ multiplex PCR, yet TCRdb's version contains in-frame clones alone and is incomplete. The sample includes 75,000 to 100,000 clones, around nine tenths of them seen just once. This sample is drawn from a study of T cell responses to AZD1222 COVID-19 vaccine. The study, taken as a whole, reports: Donors in the cohort were predominantly white British and more often female, and clonal diversity was possibly underestimated. With dominance at 160-218 and 743-854, vaccine-associated CD4 TCRs spanned spike. Of spike-specific TCRs, nearly half reportedly target regions left unmutated in variants. After the peak T cell response, and only then, were repertoires sampled.

Between the trimmed V and J ends, which lost 5 bases and 3 bases, there was a span of 17 bases. Germline assignment: CDR1 SGHTA and CDR2 FQGNSA. This CDR3 is built from 16 residues. The sequence was obtained from an adult who received the AZD1222 COVID-19 vaccine. The chain links TRBV7-2 to TRBJ1-5; D unresolved. Sequences were derived from peripheral blood, sampled 28 days after the second AZD1222 dose. CDR3: CASSPRVGVVNQPQHF. The CDR3 region has the DNA TGTGCCAGCAGCCCTCGGGTAGGAGTAGTCAATCAGCCCCAGCATTTT.